This T cell receptor beta chain was found in a study of blood T cell repertoires in COVID-19. As for the study in general: Specimens from acute and convalescent COVID-19 originated in the United States, Italy and Spain. T cells, B-cell-depleted T cells, or PBMCs supplied cDNA or gDNA.

The germline gives CDR1 LNHDA, CDR2 SQIVND (reference sequence). V was clipped by 4 bases and J by 2 bases, with 5 bases between them. CDR3 length: 12 amino acids. In the original processing: Cell counts per sample came from amplifying reference gene primers. The protocol was immunoSEQ multiplex PCR, while the TCRdb copy is restricted to in-frame clones and leaves out a portion. V and J calls and clone size are as listed in that table; D and trimming were resolved from the DNA. The sample holds fewer than 350,000 clones; 70% to 90% are singletons and the top ten take more than 6%. The sample was peripheral blood. This chain uses TRBV19 with TRBJ1-2; D is undetermined. The sequence came from a human donor in a cohort sampled during active COVID-19. CDR3 in DNA: TGTGCCAGTAGTAACACCAACTATGGCTACACCTTC. Amino acid sequence: CASSNTNYGYTF.